What follows is one TCR beta chain and its context. Its specificity is unknown. The data belong to a study of blood T cells in healthy people across ages. Through a sample-barcoded 5' primer and a J-beta primer mix, a second PCR was run for about 6 to 11 cycles. Every single cDNA molecule received a tag from a template-switch adaptor with 12 random nucleotides. TCRdb reprocessed the 5' RACE reads via MiXCR and lists one record per CDR3 protein. The table lists 380,000 or so distinct CDR3 sequences, roughly half of them singletons. Germline V gives CDR1 MDHEN, CDR2 SYDVKM. CDR3 size: 15 residues. Study findings and constraints: Shifts in expanded clonotypes may have been confounded by donor CMV status, which was unknown.

Material: blood. The chain employs TRBV28 and TRBJ2-3; weak D call: TRBD1 (6 bases). Gene TRBJ1-5 matches the end of the DNA better, so the J call may be wrong. The source of this sequence is a man aged 60 to 75 in good health. CDR3 loop: CASTTRGGGGDTQHF. The CDR3 nucleotides are TGTGCCAGCACTACCAGAGGGGGAGGGGGAGATACGCAGCATTTT.